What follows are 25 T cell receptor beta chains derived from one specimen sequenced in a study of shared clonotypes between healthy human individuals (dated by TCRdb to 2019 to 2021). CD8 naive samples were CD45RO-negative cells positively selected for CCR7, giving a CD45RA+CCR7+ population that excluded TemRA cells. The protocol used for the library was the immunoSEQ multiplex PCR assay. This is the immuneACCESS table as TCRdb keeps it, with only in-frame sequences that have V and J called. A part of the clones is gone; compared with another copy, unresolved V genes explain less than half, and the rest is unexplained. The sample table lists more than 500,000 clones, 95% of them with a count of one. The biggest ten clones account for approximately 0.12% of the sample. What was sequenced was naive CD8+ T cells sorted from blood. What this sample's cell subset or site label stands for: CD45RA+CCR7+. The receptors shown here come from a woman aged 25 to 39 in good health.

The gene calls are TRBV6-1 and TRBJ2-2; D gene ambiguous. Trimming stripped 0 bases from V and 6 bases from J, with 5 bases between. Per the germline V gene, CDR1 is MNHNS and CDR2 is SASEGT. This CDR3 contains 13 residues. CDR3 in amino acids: CASSEALPGELFF. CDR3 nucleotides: TGTGCCAGCAGTGAAGCGTTACCCGGGGAGCTGTTTTTT.

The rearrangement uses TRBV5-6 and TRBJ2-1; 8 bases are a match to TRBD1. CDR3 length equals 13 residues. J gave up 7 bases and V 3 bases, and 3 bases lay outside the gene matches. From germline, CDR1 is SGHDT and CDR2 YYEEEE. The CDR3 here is CASSSGTGNEQFF. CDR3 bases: TGTGCCAGCAGCTCCGGGACAGGTAATGAGCAGTTCTTC.

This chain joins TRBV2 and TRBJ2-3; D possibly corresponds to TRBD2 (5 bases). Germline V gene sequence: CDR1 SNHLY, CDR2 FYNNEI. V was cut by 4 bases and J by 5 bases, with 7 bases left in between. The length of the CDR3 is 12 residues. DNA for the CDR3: TGTGCCAGCAGTGGAACTAGAGATACGCAGTATTTT. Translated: CASSGTRDTQYF.

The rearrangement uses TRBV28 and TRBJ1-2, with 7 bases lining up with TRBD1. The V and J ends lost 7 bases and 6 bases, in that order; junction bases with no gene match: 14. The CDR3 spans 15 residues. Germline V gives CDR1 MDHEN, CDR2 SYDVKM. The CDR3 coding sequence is TGTGCCAGCACCAGTCATAGAGAGGGGGCCCATGGCTACACCTTC. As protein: CASTSHREGAHGYTF.

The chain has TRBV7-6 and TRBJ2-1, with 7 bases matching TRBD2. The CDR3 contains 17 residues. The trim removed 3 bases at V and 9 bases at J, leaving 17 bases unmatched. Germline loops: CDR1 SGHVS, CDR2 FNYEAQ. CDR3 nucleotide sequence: TGTGCCAGCAGCTTCTTTTCGGGGGAGAGCGGGAACGGTGAGCAGTTCTTC. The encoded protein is CASSFFSGESGNGEQFF.

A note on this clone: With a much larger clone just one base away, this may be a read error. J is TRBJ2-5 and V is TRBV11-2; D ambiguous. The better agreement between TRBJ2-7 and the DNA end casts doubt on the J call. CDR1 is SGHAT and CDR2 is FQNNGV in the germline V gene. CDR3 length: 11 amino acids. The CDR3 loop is CASSLDYEQYF. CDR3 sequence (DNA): TGTGCCAGCAGCTTAGACTACGAGCAGTACTTC.

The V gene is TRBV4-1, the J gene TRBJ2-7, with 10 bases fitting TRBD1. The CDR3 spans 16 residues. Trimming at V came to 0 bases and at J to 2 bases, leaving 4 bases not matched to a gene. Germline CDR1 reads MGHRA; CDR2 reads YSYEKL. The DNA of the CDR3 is TGCGCCAGCAGCCAAGATTTGGGGACAGGGGCCTACGAGCAGTACTTC. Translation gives CASSQDLGTGAYEQYF.

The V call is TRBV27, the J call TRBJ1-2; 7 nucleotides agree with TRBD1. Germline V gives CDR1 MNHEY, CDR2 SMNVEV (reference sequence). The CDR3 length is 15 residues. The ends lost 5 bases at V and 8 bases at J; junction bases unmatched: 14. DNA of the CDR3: TGTGCCAGCAGTGCGCAAAGGGGGCAAGCTGTCGGCTACACCTTC. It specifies CASSAQRGQAVGYTF.

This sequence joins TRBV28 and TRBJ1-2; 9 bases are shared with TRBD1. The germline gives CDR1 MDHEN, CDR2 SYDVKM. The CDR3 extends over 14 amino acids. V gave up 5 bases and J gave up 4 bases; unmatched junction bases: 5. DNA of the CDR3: TGTGCCAGCAGTGGCGGGACAGGGATCTATGGCTACACCTTC. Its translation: CASSGGTGIYGYTF.

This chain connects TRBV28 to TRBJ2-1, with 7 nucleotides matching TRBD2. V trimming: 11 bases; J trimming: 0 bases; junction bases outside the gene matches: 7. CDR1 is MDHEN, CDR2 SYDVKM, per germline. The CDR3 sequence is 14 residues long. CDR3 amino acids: CAWRGRASYNEQFF. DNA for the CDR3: TGTGCCTGGCGGGGGAGGGCCTCCTACAATGAGCAGTTCTTC.

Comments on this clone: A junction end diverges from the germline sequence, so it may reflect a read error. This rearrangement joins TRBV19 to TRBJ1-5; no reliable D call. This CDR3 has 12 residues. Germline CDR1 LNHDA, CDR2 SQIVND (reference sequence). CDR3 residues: CASKGPKQPQHF. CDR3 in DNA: TGTGCGAGTAAAGGGCCCAAGCAGCCCCAGCATTTT.

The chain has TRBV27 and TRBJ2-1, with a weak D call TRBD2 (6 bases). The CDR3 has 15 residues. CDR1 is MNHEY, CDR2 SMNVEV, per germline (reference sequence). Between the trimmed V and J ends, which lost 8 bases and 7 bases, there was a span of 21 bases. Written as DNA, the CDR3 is TGTGCCAGCGAGCCGGGGACGGGGGATGAGAATGAGCAGTTCTTC. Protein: CASEPGTGDENEQFF.

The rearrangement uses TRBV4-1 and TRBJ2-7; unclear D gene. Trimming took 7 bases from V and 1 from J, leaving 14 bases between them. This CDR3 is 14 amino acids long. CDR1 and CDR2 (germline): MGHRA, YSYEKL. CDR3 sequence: CASTTRHGSYEQYF. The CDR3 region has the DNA TGCGCCAGCACTACAAGACACGGGTCCTACGAGCAGTACTTC.

The CDR3 DNA follows: TGTGCCAGCAGCTTATCAGGGTACTATGGCTACACCTTC. This translates into CASSLSGYYGYTF. The chain links TRBV13 to TRBJ1-2, with D perhaps TRBD1 (5 bases). The germline V and J ends were trimmed by 2 bases and 3 bases, with 7 bases remaining between them. CDR3 length equals 13 residues. Germline V lookup: CDR1 PRHDT, CDR2 FYEKMQ (reference sequence).

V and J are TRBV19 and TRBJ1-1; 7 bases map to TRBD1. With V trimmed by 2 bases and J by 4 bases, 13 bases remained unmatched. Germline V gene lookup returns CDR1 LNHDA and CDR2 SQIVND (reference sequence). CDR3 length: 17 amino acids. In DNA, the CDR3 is TGTGCCAGTAGTATACCGGGTAGGGGGCGAGGGTTCACTGAAGCTTTCTTT. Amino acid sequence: CASSIPGRGRGFTEAFF.

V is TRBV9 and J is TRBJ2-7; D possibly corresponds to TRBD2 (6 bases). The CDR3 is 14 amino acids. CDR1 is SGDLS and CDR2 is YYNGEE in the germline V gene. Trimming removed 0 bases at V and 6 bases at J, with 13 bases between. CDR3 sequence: CASSVGGGISEQYF. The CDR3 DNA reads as TGTGCCAGCAGCGTAGGTGGGGGGATATCCGAGCAGTACTTC.

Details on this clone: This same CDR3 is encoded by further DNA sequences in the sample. CDR3 DNA sequence: TGTGCCAGTAGTGCCTCTAGCGGATCCTACGAGCAGTACTTC. It is translated as CASSASSGSYEQYF. V and J are TRBV19 and TRBJ2-7; 7 nucleotides match TRBD2. CDR1 is LNHDA, CDR2 SQIVND, per germline (reference sequence). The CDR3 length is 14 residues. Trimming at V came to 5 bases and at J to 1 base, leaving 5 bases not matched to a gene.

DNA for the CDR3: TGTGCCAGCAGCTTCCCCCGGCACCCCTACGAGCAGTACTTC. Translated: CASSFPRHPYEQYF. The chain carries TRBV7-9 and TRBJ2-7; D unclear. Trimming took 3 bases from V and 2 from J, leaving 11 bases between them. The length of the CDR3 is 14 residues. The germline V gene encodes CDR1 SEHNR and CDR2 FQNEAQ (reference sequence).

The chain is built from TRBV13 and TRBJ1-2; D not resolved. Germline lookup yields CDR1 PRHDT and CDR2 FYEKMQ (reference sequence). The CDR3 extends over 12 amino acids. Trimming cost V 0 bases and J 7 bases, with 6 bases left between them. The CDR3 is CASSLGDSGYTF. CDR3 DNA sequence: TGTGCCAGCAGCTTAGGGGACTCTGGCTACACCTTC.

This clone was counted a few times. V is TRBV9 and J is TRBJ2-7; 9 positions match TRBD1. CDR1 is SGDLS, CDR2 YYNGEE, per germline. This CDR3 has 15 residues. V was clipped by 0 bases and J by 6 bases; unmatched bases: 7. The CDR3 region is CASSVGGTGNGEQYF. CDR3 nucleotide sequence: TGTGCCAGCAGCGTAGGTGGGACAGGGAACGGCGAGCAGTACTTC.

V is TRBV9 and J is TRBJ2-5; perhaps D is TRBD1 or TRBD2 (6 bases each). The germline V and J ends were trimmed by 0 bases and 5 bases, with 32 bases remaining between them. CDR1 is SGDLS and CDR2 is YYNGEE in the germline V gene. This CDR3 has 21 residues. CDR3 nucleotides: TGTGCCAGCAGCGTAGGCGGGACCCTCTCGTCCCGGGACATAGCGCGGGAGACCCAGTACTTC. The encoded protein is CASSVGGTLSSRDIARETQYF.

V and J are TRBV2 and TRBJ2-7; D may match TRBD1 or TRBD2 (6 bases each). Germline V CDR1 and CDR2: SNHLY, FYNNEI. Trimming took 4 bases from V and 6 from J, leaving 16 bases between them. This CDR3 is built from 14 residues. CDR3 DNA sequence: TGTGCCAGCAGTGTCCCCTCCAGGGGAGGCGAGCAGTACTTC. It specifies CASSVPSRGGEQYF.

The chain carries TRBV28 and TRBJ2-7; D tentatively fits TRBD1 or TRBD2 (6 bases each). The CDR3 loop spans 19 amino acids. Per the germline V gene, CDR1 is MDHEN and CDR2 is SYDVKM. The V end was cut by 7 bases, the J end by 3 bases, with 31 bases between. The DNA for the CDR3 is TGTGCCAGCACCCCTGTTTACAGGGAGACTAGGGGACAATTCTACGAGCAGTACTTC. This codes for CASTPVYRETRGQFYEQYF.

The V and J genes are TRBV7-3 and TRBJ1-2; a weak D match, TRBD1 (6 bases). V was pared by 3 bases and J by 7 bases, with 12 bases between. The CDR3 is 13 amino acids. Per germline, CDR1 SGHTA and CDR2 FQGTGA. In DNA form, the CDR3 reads TGTGCCAGCAGCTTGGGACACCGAAGTGGCTACACCTTC. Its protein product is CASSLGHRSGYTF.

CDR3 amino acids: CASSEPGLAGFNEQFF. The CDR3 DNA is TGTGCCAGCAGCGAACCGGGACTAGCGGGATTCAATGAGCAGTTCTTC. The V gene is TRBV7-9, the J gene TRBJ2-1; 13 bases fit TRBD2. This CDR3 comprises 16 residues. Per the germline V gene, CDR1 is SEHNR and CDR2 is FQNEAQ (reference sequence). Germline trimming cut 5 bases from V and 6 bases from J; bases unmatched to any gene: 7.